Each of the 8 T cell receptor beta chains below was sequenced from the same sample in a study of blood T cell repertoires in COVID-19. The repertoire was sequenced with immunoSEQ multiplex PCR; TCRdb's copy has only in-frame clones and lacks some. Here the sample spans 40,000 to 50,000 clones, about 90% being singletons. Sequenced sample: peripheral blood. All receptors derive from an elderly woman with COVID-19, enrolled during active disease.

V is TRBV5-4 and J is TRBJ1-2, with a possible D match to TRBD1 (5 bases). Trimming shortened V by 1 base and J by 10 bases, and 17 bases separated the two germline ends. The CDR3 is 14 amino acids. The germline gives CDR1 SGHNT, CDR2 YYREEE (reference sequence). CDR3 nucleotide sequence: TGTGCCAGCAGCTTGCCCCCTCGGGGGGAAGTCTACACCTTC. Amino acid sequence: CASSLPPRGEVYTF.

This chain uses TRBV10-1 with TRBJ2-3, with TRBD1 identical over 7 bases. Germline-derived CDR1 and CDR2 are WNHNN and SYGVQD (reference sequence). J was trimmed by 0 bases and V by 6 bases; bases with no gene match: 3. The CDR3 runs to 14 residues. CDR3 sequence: CASSRDSSTDTQYF. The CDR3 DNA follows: TGCGCCAGCAGCCGGGACAGCAGCACAGATACGCAGTATTTT.

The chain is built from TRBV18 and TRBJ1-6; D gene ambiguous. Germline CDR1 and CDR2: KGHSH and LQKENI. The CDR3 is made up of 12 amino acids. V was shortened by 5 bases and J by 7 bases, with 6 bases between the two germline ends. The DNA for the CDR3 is TGTGCCAGCTCAACGCAGAATTCACCCCTCCACTTT. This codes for CASSTQNSPLHF.

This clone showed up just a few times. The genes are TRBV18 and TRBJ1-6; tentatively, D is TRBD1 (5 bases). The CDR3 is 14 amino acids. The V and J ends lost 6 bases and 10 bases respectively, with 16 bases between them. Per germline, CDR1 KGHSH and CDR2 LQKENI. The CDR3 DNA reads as TGTGCCAGCTCCCCTCAGGGCCCCGGGTCACCCCTCCACTTT. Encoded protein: CASSPQGPGSPLHF.

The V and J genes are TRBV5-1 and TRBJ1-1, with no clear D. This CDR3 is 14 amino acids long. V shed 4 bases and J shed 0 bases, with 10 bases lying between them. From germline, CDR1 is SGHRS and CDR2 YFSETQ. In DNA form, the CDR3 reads TGCGCCAGCAGCACCGACGGGATGAACACTGAAGCTTTCTTT. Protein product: CASSTDGMNTEAFF.

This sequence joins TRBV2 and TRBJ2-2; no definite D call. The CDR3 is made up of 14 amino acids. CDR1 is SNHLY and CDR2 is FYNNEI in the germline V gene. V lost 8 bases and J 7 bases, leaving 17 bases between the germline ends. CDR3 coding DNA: TGTGCCAGCCTTCTAGGTCTGGGTGGCGGGGAGCTGTTTTTT. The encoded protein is CASLLGLGGGELFF.

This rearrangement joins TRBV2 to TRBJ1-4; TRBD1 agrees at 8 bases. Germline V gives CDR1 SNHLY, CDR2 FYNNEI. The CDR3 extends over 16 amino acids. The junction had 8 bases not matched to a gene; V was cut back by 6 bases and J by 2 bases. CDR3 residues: CASRYRGVSTNEKLFF. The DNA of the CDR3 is TGTGCCAGCAGGTACAGGGGGGTTTCGACTAATGAAAAACTGTTTTTT.

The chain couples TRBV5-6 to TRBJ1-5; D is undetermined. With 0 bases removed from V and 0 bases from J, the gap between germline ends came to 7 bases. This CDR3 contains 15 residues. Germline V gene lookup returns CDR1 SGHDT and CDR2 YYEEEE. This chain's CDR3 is CASSLARYSNQPQHF. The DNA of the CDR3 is TGTGCCAGCAGCTTGGCCAGGTATAGCAATCAGCCCCAGCATTTT.